The next 26 T cell receptor beta chains were all read from a single sample in a study of post-analysis software for immune sequencing data. What these receptors recognize is not known. General study findings and limits: With TRBV5-6, TRBV5-1 and TRBV20-1 included, about five TRBV segments were more frequent in patients than in controls.

Prepared TCR beta cDNA libraries contained unique molecular identifiers. TCRdb processed the PCR reads anew with MiXCR; each CDR3 protein has one entry. The repertoire includes about 620,000 distinct CDR3 sequences, about 40% of them detected once, and under 2% sits in the top ten. The sequencing input was blood. The source of these receptors is a girl aged 10-17 years with multiple sclerosis.

This clonotype has only a few counts. The genes are TRBV12-3 or TRBV12-4 and TRBJ2-5; 12 bases agree with TRBD2. The J call could be wrong; TRBJ2-7 is a better fit for the DNA end. There are 16 residues in the CDR3. CDR3 sequence: CASSFGGTSGFNEQYF. In DNA, the CDR3 is TGTGCCAGCAGTTTTGGGGGGACTAGCGGGTTCAACGAGCAGTACTTC.

The rearrangement joins TRBV5-6 to TRBJ1-4; tentative D call: TRBD1 (5 bases). V shed 4 bases and J shed 8 bases, with 15 bases lying between them. The germline V gene encodes CDR1 SGHDT and CDR2 YYEEEE. The CDR3 totals 14 residues. This chain's CDR3 is CASSPGRGDEKLFF. The CDR3 nucleotides are TGTGCCAGCAGCCCGGGACGGGGAGACGAAAAACTGTTTTTT.

This clonotype was picked up a small number of times. V is TRBV24-1 and J is TRBJ2-7; TRBD1 agrees at 7 bases. The CDR3 sequence is 14 residues long. Losses at the gene ends were 3 bases for V and 1 base for J; bases not matched to a gene: 2. From germline, CDR1 is KGHDR and CDR2 SFDVKD. The CDR3 sequence: CATSDPGGSYEQYF. The CDR3 coding sequence is TGTGCCACCAGTGATCCAGGGGGTTCCTACGAGCAGTACTTC.

There are a few counts of this clonotype. DNA for the CDR3: TGTGCCAGCAGCTTAAGGACAGGGGCGCGCTACGAGCAGTACTTC. This translates into CASSLRTGARYEQYF. The chain couples TRBV7-2 to TRBJ2-7, with 9 bases fitting TRBD1. V gave up 2 bases and J gave up 3 bases; unmatched junction bases: 5. The CDR3 has 15 residues. In germline, CDR1 is SGHTA, CDR2 FQGNSA.

The chain recombines TRBV2 with TRBJ1-5, with a possible D match to TRBD1 (6 bases). V gave up 1 base and J gave up 3 bases, with 13 bases separating them. Per germline, CDR1 SNHLY and CDR2 FYNNEI. CDR3 length: 16 amino acids. Here the CDR3 DNA reads TGTGCCAGCAGTGAAGACCTGACAGGCTCCAATCAGCCCCAGCATTTT. Amino acid sequence: CASSEDLTGSNQPQHF.

The V and J genes are TRBV7-9 and TRBJ2-7; 10 bases match TRBD2. CDR3 length equals 17 residues. The germline V gene encodes CDR1 SEHNR and CDR2 FQNEAQ (reference sequence). J lost 4 bases, V lost 0 bases, and 9 bases had no gene match. CDR3 coding DNA: TGTGCCAGCAGCTTAGCGCAGGCTAGCGGGAGTATATACGAGCAGTACTTC. Translated, it gives CASSLAQASGSIYEQYF.

This clonotype was seen a few times. The chain couples TRBV5-1 to TRBJ2-7, with D perhaps TRBD1 (5 bases). Trimming cost V 4 bases and J 3 bases, with 14 bases left between them. Germline V gene sequence: CDR1 SGHRS, CDR2 YFSETQ. This CDR3 is built from 14 residues. The CDR3 DNA sequence: TGCGCCAGCAGCACCCTCGACAGACTCTACGAGCAGTACTTC. As protein: CASSTLDRLYEQYF.

This chain joins TRBV7-2 and TRBJ2-4; TRBD2 aligns across 8 bases. This CDR3 has 17 amino acids. In germline, CDR1 is SGHTA, CDR2 FQGNSA. V shed 0 bases, J shed 7 bases, and the junction held 11 bases outside the gene matches. CDR3 residues: CASSLAASGSGGNIQYF. CDR3 bases: TGTGCCAGCAGCTTAGCGGCCAGCGGGAGTGGGGGTAACATTCAGTACTTC.

The rearrangement uses TRBV12-3 or TRBV12-4 and TRBJ2-7; weak D call: TRBD1 (5 bases). Trimming cost V 6 bases and J 4 bases, with 19 bases left between them. The CDR3 sequence is 15 residues long. The CDR3 is CASSPMQGLRYEQYF. CDR3 sequence (DNA): TGTGCCAGCAGCCCTATGCAGGGTCTGAGGTACGAGCAGTACTTC.

This clonotype was observed a few times. The chain employs TRBV12-3 or TRBV12-4 and TRBJ2-1; D gene uncertain. Trimming took off 5 bases at V and 8 bases at J, with 13 bases between the two ends. The CDR3 extends over 13 amino acids. The CDR3 DNA reads TGTGCCAGCAGTCTGGCCGGCTGGGATGAGCAGTTCTTC. Translating gives CASSLAGWDEQFF.

The rearrangement uses TRBV9 and TRBJ2-5; 8 bases match TRBD1. The junction had 2 bases not matched to a gene; V was cut back by 0 bases and J by 1 base. Germline V lookup: CDR1 SGDLS, CDR2 YYNGEE. This CDR3 comprises 15 residues. DNA for the CDR3: TGTGCCAGCAGCGTAGGGGACAGGACCCAAGAGACCCAGTACTTC. Translated: CASSVGDRTQETQYF.

The J gene is TRBJ2-7, the V gene TRBV5-1, with D perhaps matching TRBD2 (6 bases). V lost 1 base and J 0 bases, leaving 11 bases between the germline ends. The CDR3 is made up of 15 amino acids. From germline, CDR1 is SGHRS and CDR2 YFSETQ. The CDR3 region has the DNA TGCGCCAGCAGCTTGATTTCGGGGGACTCCTACGAGCAGTACTTC. It encodes CASSLISGDSYEQYF. The variable domain in full, completed from reference TRBV5-1 and TRBJ2-7, reads KAGVTQTPRYLIKTRGQQVTLSCSPISGHRSVSWYQQTPGQGLQFLFEYFSETQRNKGNFPGRFSGRQFSNSRSEMNVSTLELGDSALYLCASSLISGDSYEQYFGPGTRLTVT.

This clonotype was seen a few times. The V call is TRBV7-3, the J call TRBJ2-1, with TRBD1 matching over 7 bases. The length of the CDR3 is 15 residues. V gave up 4 bases and J gave up 2 bases; unmatched junction bases: 5. Germline CDR1 is SGHTA and CDR2 is FQGTGA. In DNA, the CDR3 is TGTGCCAGCAGCTCAACAGGGGCTACCTACAATGAGCAGTTCTTC. Translating it yields CASSSTGATYNEQFF.

The chain has TRBV6-2 or TRBV6-3 and TRBJ2-1; a possible D gene is TRBD2 (6 bases). Per germline, CDR1 MNHEY and CDR2 SVGEGT. V lost 6 bases and J 4 bases, leaving 16 bases between the germline ends. The CDR3 length is 15 residues. Here the CDR3 DNA reads TGTGCCAGCAGCCTTAGCGGAGCGGCATACAATGAGCAGTTCTTC. Protein product: CASSLSGAAYNEQFF.

The chain combines TRBV20-1 with TRBJ2-5, with a weak D call TRBD2 (6 bases). Trimming pared 6 bases from V and 9 bases from J, leaving 23 bases between. The CDR3 is 14 residues long. The V gene's germline CDR1 is DFQATT and CDR2 SNEGSKA (reference sequence). CDR3: CSAPPDAGTAAQYF. The CDR3 DNA is TGCAGTGCCCCCCCTGACGCGGGAACCGCGGCCCAGTACTTC.

The V and J genes are TRBV10-3 and TRBJ1-4; 11 nucleotides align to TRBD1. CDR1 is ENHRY, CDR2 SYGVKD, per germline. CDR3 length equals 15 residues. V lost 10 bases to trimming and J lost 8 bases; unmatched junction nucleotides: 12. CDR3 loop: CASRSGTGGSEKLFF. CDR3 DNA: TGTGCCAGCCGATCTGGGACAGGGGGTTCGGAAAAACTGTTTTTT.

The rearrangement uses TRBV12-3 or TRBV12-4 and TRBJ2-1; 9 bases align to TRBD1. The CDR3 runs to 14 residues. J lost 5 bases, V lost 6 bases, and 5 bases had no gene match. In nucleotides, the CDR3 is TGTGCCAGCAGAGGGACAGGGTCCAACAATGAGCAGTTCTTC. Protein: CASRGTGSNNEQFF.

This chain connects TRBV20-1 to TRBJ1-2, with 8 bases identical to TRBD1. The V and J ends lost 6 bases and 6 bases, in that order; junction bases with no gene match: 6. Germline CDR1 and CDR2: DFQATT and SNEGSKA (reference sequence). The CDR3 loop spans 12 amino acids. The chain's CDR3 is CSAIGQGNGYTF. CDR3 sequence (DNA): TGCAGTGCAATCGGACAGGGAAATGGCTACACCTTC.

V gene TRBV30 combines with J gene TRBJ1-1; 7 bases line up with TRBD1. V was pared by 2 bases and J by 3 bases, with 6 bases of the junction left unmatched. The CDR3 has 14 amino acids. Per germline, CDR1 GTSNPN and CDR2 SVGIG (reference sequence). CDR3 coding DNA: TGTGCCTGGAGTACCACAGGGGCGCACACTGAAGCTTTCTTT. It encodes CAWSTTGAHTEAFF.

The chain uses TRBV20-1 and TRBJ2-1, with 7 bases lining up with TRBD2. V dropped 0 bases and J dropped 5; count of bases not matched to a gene: 10. The germline CDR1 and CDR2 sequences are DFQATT and SNEGSKA (reference sequence). CDR3 size: 16 residues. CDR3 coding DNA: TGCAGTGCTAGAGATTTTGGGAGGGCCGTCGACAATGAGCAGTTCTTC. Translation: CSARDFGRAVDNEQFF.

The rearrangement uses TRBV7-8 and TRBJ1-1; 7 bases map to TRBD1. The CDR3 consists of 16 residues. J gave up 0 bases and V 1 base, and 5 bases lay outside the gene matches. The germline V gene has CDR1 SGHVS and CDR2 FQNEAQ. Here the CDR3 reads CASSLEPGQMNTEAFF. The CDR3, as DNA: TGTGCCAGCAGCTTAGAACCGGGACAGATGAACACTGAAGCTTTCTTT.

The V and J genes are TRBV3-1 and TRBJ1-1; D remains unclear. This CDR3 is built from 13 residues. Germline CDR1 LGHDT, CDR2 YNNKEL (reference sequence). V lost 2 bases to trimming and J lost 1 base, with 5 bases between them. The CDR3 loop reads CASSQKGNTEAFF. The CDR3 DNA sequence: TGTGCCAGCAGCCAAAAGGGGAACACTGAAGCTTTCTTT.

The chain uses TRBV20-1 and TRBJ1-2; D is unresolved. Germline V gene sequence: CDR1 DFQATT, CDR2 SNEGSKA (reference sequence). The CDR3 runs to 15 residues. V was pared by 3 bases and J by 3 bases, with 17 bases between. DNA of the CDR3: TGCAGTGCTAGCCCCCGGGTCACAGATGACTATGGCTACACCTTC. It yields the protein CSASPRVTDDYGYTF.

The chain carries TRBV10-3 and TRBJ2-1; D not certain. The length of the CDR3 is 14 residues. CDR1 and CDR2 from the germline V gene are ENHRY and SYGVKD. V lost 2 bases and J lost 8, with 13 bases in between. CDR3 sequence reads: CAISEEVLSDEQFF. CDR3 sequence (DNA): TGTGCCATCAGTGAGGAGGTTTTGTCGGATGAGCAGTTCTTC.

The chain recombines TRBV10-3 with TRBJ1-1, with D tentatively TRBD1 (6 bases). Trimming took 8 bases from V and 3 from J, leaving 10 bases between them. The CDR3 totals 12 residues. The V gene's germline CDR1 is ENHRY and CDR2 SYGVKD. In DNA, the CDR3 is TGTGCCATCCGGGGGCTGGACACTGAAGCTTTCTTT. Its translation: CAIRGLDTEAFF.

The chain has TRBV11-2 and TRBJ2-1; 9 bases fit TRBD2. CDR1 SGHAT and CDR2 FQNNGV come from the germline V gene. The CDR3 extends over 17 amino acids. Unmatched junction bases numbered 17, after V lost 5 bases and J lost 9 bases. The CDR3 reads CASSRQGLASSKVEQFF. CDR3 DNA sequence: TGTGCCAGCAGCCGCCAGGGACTAGCTAGCAGTAAGGTTGAGCAGTTCTTC.